This T cell receptor beta chain was profiled in a study of T-cell memory formation after mild COVID-19. Study at large: The TCR clusters were mostly specific to one donor.

TCRdb reprocessed the 5' RACE reads with MiXCR, giving one entry per CDR3 protein. The sample lists tens of thousands of distinct CDR3 sequences; 7.3% were seen once. V shed 9 bases and J shed 12 bases, with 18 bases lying between them. CDR1 is SGHTA and CDR2 is FQGNSA in the germline V gene. The CDR3 is 13 residues long. Specimen: PBMCs or a T cell subset sorted from them (not recorded which). The TCR comes from a man aged 18 to 30 who had mild COVID-19 (a few samples of this study predate the infection). Cell type and time point are not known. The genes are TRBV7-2 and TRBJ1-6, with a tentative D call TRBD1 (5 bases). CDR3 residues: CASIPGPGGPLHF. The DNA of the CDR3 is TGTGCCAGTATCCCGGGACCTGGGGGACCCCTCCACTTT.